These T cell receptor beta chains were read from a single sample in a study of blood T cell repertoires in COVID-19. The protocol was immunoSEQ multiplex PCR, while the TCRdb copy is restricted to in-frame clones and leaves out a portion. The sample lists about 140,000 clones, under 80% occurring once. The sequenced sample was peripheral blood. The receptor source for this set is a man older than 75 with acute or convalescent COVID-19. Both conserved end residues are part of each CDR3. The D gene is left open where the match is weak. Clone size appears in some rows only: once, few, many, or a class for an expanded clone.

-	TRBV11-3	-	TRBJ2-3	CASSLAGERGDTQYF	TGTGCCAGCAGCTTAGCGGGGGAGAGGGGAGATACGCAGTATTTT
-	TRBV4-3	-	TRBJ2-3	CASSQDLPGTQDTQYF	TGCGCCAGCAGCCAAGATCTGCCCGGCACACAGGATACGCAGTATTTT
TRBD2	TRBV4-2	-	TRBJ2-5	CASSQGSPGGLWGETQYF	TGTGCCAGCAGCCAAGGGAGCCCGGGGGGGCTATGGGGGGAGACCCAGTACTTC
TRBD2	TRBV7-2	-	TRBJ2-1	CASSLALAGPSYNEQFF	TGTGCCAGCAGCTTAGCGCTAGCGGGGCCAAGTTACAATGAGCAGTTCTTC
-	TRBV29-1	-	TRBJ2-1	CSVEYPRAEYNEQFF	TGCAGCGTTGAATATCCCAGGGCGGAATACAATGAGCAGTTCTTC
-	TRBV12-3/TRBV12-4	-	TRBJ1-1	CASSLTLGTYAFF	TGTGCCAGCAGCCTCACCCTAGGGACATACGCTTTCTTT
-	TRBV5-1	-	TRBJ1-4	CASSLGGATNEKLFF	TGCGCCAGCAGCTTAGGAGGTGCAACTAATGAAAAACTGTTTTTT
TRBD2	TRBV19	-	TRBJ2-5	CASSLTAGGAGEETQYF	TGTGCCAGTAGCTTAACTGCGGGGGGAGCAGGTGAAGAGACCCAGTACTTC
-	TRBV29-1	-	TRBJ1-1	CSAWTAMNTEAFF	TGCAGCGCCTGGACAGCCATGAACACTGAAGCTTTCTTT
-	TRBV27	-	TRBJ1-6	CASSLTLEVRSPLHF	TGTGCCAGCAGTCTTACGTTGGAAGTGAGGTCACCCCTCCACTTT
-	TRBV3-1/TRBV3-2	-	TRBJ1-1	CASSQAQGSGTEAFF	TGTGCCAGCAGCCAAGCCCAGGGGTCGGGCACTGAAGCTTTCTTT
-	TRBV5-4	-	TRBJ2-3	CASSWGDRLGTDTQYF	TGTGCCAGCAGCTGGGGCGACAGGCTGGGCACAGATACGCAGTATTTT
-	TRBV18	-	TRBJ2-1	CASSPPLDGYNEQFF	TGTGCCAGCTCACCACCCCTAGACGGATACAATGAGCAGTTCTTC
-	TRBV19	-	TRBJ1-1	CASSILLNTEAFF	TGTGCCAGTAGTATTCTCCTGAACACTGAAGCTTTCTTT
TRBD1	TRBV4-1	-	TRBJ2-7	CASSPGIQGVHSYEQYF	TGCGCCAGCAGCCCCGGTATACAGGGGGTTCACTCCTACGAGCAGTACTTC
-	TRBV18	-	TRBJ2-3	CASSPAQLTDTQYF	TGTGCCAGCTCACCGGCACAGCTCACAGATACGCAGTATTTT
-	TRBV18	-	TRBJ2-7	CASSRDSNYEQYF	TGTGCCAGCTCAAGAGACAGCAATTACGAGCAGTACTTC
TRBD2	TRBV6-6	-	TRBJ2-1	CASTLPQRGDNEQFF	TGTGCCAGCACACTCCCCCAGCGGGGAGACAATGAGCAGTTCTTC
-	TRBV6-6	-	TRBJ2-6	CASSPGGANVLTF	TGTGCCAGCAGCCCCGGTGGGGCCAACGTCCTGACTTTC
-	TRBV7-2	-	TRBJ1-6	CASSLLGGRRNSPLHF	TGTGCCAGCAGCTTACTTGGGGGCAGAAGAAATTCACCCCTCCACTTT
TRBD2	TRBV5-6	-	TRBJ2-3	CASSLGSAGAYTDTQYF	TGTGCCAGCAGCTTGGGGTCAGCGGGAGCTTACACAGATACGCAGTATTTT
-	TRBV28	-	TRBJ2-7	CASIQGHEQYF	TGTGCCAGCATTCAGGGTCACGAGCAGTACTTC
-	TRBV19	-	TRBJ1-6	CASRPSSYNSPLHF	TGTGCCAGTAGACCGAGCTCCTATAATTCACCCCTCCACTTT
TRBD2	TRBV9	-	TRBJ2-3	CASSALAGGDTQYF	TGTGCCAGCAGCGCACTAGCGGGGGGAGATACGCAGTATTTT
TRBD1	TRBV27	-	TRBJ1-1	CASSLSGTGRGTEAFF	TGTGCCAGCAGTTTATCGGGGACAGGGCGAGGGACTGAAGCTTTCTTT
TRBD1	TRBV5-4	-	TRBJ1-4	CASSSPGTGDEKLFF	TGTGCCAGCAGCTCTCCCGGGACAGGGGACGAAAAACTGTTTTTT
-	TRBV6-1	-	TRBJ2-3	CASSEARLAVSTDTQYF	TGTGCCAGCAGTGAAGCGCGGTTAGCGGTGAGCACAGATACGCAGTATTTT
TRBD1	TRBV19	-	TRBJ1-2	CASSMLSGTDYGYTF	TGTGCCAGTAGTATGCTCTCCGGGACAGACTATGGCTACACCTTC
-	TRBV2	-	TRBJ1-1	CASSRDANTEAFF	TGTGCCAGCAGTAGAGATGCGAACACTGAAGCTTTCTTT
TRBD2	TRBV30	few	TRBJ2-3	CAWNLAGGTDTQYF	TGTGCCTGGAACCTAGCGGGGGGCACAGATACGCAGTATTTT
TRBD1	TRBV19	-	TRBJ1-2	CASSSQGADYGYTF	TGTGCCAGTAGTTCGCAGGGGGCCGACTATGGCTACACCTTC
TRBD2	TRBV11-3	-	TRBJ2-3	CASSRRSGASTDTQYF	TGTGCCAGCAGCCGTCGAAGCGGGGCGTCGACAGATACGCAGTATTTT
TRBD1	TRBV5-1	-	TRBJ2-3	CASSIVTGVTDTQYF	TGCGCCAGCAGCATAGTGACAGGGGTCACAGATACGCAGTATTTT
-	TRBV5-1	-	TRBJ2-1	CASSLGRDTLRDEQFF	TGCGCCAGCAGCTTGGGGCGGGATACTCTGAGGGATGAGCAGTTCTTC
-	TRBV28	-	TRBJ2-7	CASSSPSPHEQYF	TGTGCCAGCAGTTCCCCCAGTCCCCACGAGCAGTACTTC
TRBD1	TRBV4-2	-	TRBJ2-2	CASSQQGADTGELFF	TGTGCCAGCAGCCAGCAGGGGGCGGACACCGGGGAGCTGTTTTTT
-	TRBV7-9	-	TRBJ1-1	CASSLAPGTMNTEAFF	TGTGCCAGCAGCCTCGCCCCGGGGACTATGAACACTGAAGCTTTCTTT
-	TRBV19	-	TRBJ1-2	CASSVRTRSNYGYTF	TGTGCCAGTAGTGTAAGGACACGTTCTAACTATGGCTACACCTTC
-	TRBV19	once	TRBJ1-5	CASSIQGGRNQPQHF	TGTGCCAGTAGTATCCAGGGAGGTCGCAATCAGCCCCAGCATTTT
-	TRBV29-1	few	TRBJ2-7	CSVLENYEQYF	TGCAGCGTTTTAGAGAACTACGAGCAGTACTTC
-	TRBV2	-	TRBJ2-1	CASTPESSYNEQFF	TGTGCCAGCACCCCGGAGAGCTCCTACAATGAGCAGTTCTTC
TRBD1	TRBV11-2	-	TRBJ2-1	CASRTGGYNEQFF	TGTGCCAGTAGGACAGGGGGCTACAATGAGCAGTTCTTC
TRBD1	TRBV28	-	TRBJ1-2	CASSLAWDREKAGLYGYTF	TGTGCCAGCAGTTTGGCCTGGGACAGGGAGAAAGCAGGGCTTTATGGCTACACCTTC
-	TRBV6-5	-	TRBJ1-1	CASSYYGGGKSTEAFF	TGTGCCAGCAGTTACTACGGGGGGGGGAAGAGCACTGAAGCTTTCTTT
-	TRBV28	-	TRBJ2-5	CASSWTRPQETQYF	TGTGCCAGCAGTTGGACTCGTCCCCAAGAGACCCAGTACTTC
-	TRBV19	-	TRBJ2-1	CASKGGGVPSGNEQFF	TGTGCCAGTAAGGGGGGAGGGGTCCCCTCTGGCAATGAGCAGTTCTTC
TRBD1	TRBV29-1	-	TRBJ2-2	CSVGTGGSGELFF	TGCAGCGTCGGGACAGGGGGATCCGGGGAGCTGTTTTTT
TRBD1	TRBV27	-	TRBJ2-2	CASSPQGVIGELFF	TGTGCCAGCAGCCCCCAGGGGGTCATCGGGGAGCTGTTTTTT
-	TRBV7-2	-	TRBJ2-7	CASSFGQSYEQYF	TGTGCCAGCAGCTTTGGACAAAGCTACGAGCAGTACTTC